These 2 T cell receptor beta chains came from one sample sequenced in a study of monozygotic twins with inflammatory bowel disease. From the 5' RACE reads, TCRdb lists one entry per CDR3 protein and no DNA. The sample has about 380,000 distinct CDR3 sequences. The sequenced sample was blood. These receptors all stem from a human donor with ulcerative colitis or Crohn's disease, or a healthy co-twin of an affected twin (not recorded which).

The CDR3 spells CASSLDPGGQETQYF. V is TRBV11-2 and J is TRBJ2-5; TCRdb's D gene call, TRBD2, goes unchecked for lack of DNA. This CDR3 contains 15 residues. Germline CDR1 and CDR2: SGHAT and FQNNGV. Drawing the rest from reference TRBV11-2 and TRBJ2-5, the complete variable domain is EAGVAQSPRYKIIEKRQSVAFWCNPISGHATLYWYQQILGQGPKLLIQFQNNGVVDDSQLPKDRFSAERLKGVDSTLKIQPAKLEDSAVYLCASSLDPGGQETQYFGPGTRLLVL.

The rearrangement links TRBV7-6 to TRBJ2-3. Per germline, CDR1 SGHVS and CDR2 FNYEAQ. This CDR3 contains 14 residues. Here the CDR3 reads CASRSFTSTDTQYF.